One and the same sample provided the 3 T cell receptor beta chains below, sequenced in a study of breast tumors, draining lymph nodes, adjacent tissues. The lymph nodes were axillary draining lymph nodes from breast cancer patients. TCRdb independently ran MiXCR on the multiplex PCR reads; one entry per CDR3 protein. The table records 150,000 or so distinct CDR3 sequences, approximately 33% of them present only once. Sample: axillary lymph node tissue. The receptors stem from a female donor with breast cancer. Some clones in this sample may be carry-over from other donors' samples.

This clonotype was counted a few times. The chain joins TRBV24-1 to TRBJ2-1; unclear D gene. The germline V gene encodes CDR1 KGHDR and CDR2 SFDVKD. CDR3 size: 15 residues. Trimming took 0 bases from V and 1 from J, leaving 6 bases between them. CDR3 sequence: CATSDLKGSYNEQFF. The CDR3 coding sequence is TGTGCCACCAGTGATTTGAAAGGTTCCTACAATGAGCAGTTCTTC.

This clonotype showed up many times. J is TRBJ2-7 and V is TRBV7-3; 12 nucleotides agree with TRBD2. Germline V gene data show CDR1 as SGHTA and CDR2 as FQGTGA. J was trimmed by 4 bases and V by 5 bases; bases with no gene match: 9. The CDR3 runs to 16 residues. The CDR3, as DNA: TGTGCCAGCAGCCAGCCCGGACTAGCGGGGATATACGAGCAGTACTTC. Its protein is CASSQPGLAGIYEQYF.

This clonotype was seen at least ten times. The J gene is TRBJ1-5, the V gene TRBV6-2 or TRBV6-3; D not resolved. The CDR3 runs to 13 residues. Trimming removed 8 bases at V and 6 bases at J, with 14 bases between. Germline V gives CDR1 MNHEY, CDR2 SVGEGT. CDR3 sequence reads: CASGRQPPQPQHF. CDR3 DNA: TGTGCCAGCGGCAGGCAGCCCCCTCAGCCCCAGCATTTT.